These T cell receptor beta chains were read from a single sample in a study of identical twins. TCRdb used MiXCR to reprocess the 5' RACE reads, holding one entry per CDR3 protein. The sample has hundreds of thousands of distinct CDR3 sequences, 15% to 20% seen once. These data also formed part of another study, on T cells expressing NK-cell markers.

The sequencing input was PBMCs. Receptor source: a young woman in good health. Both conserved end residues are part of each CDR3. D genes are given only for firm matches. Size is omitted from some rows. Given values are once, few, many or a class for expanded clones.

TRBV21-1	TRBJ2-7	14	-	-	CASSKRQGTREQYF	TGTGCCAGCAGCAAACGACAGGGCACGAGGGAGCAGTACTTC
TRBV20-1	TRBJ2-2	15	TRBD2	few	CSARDPAGDPGELFF	TGCAGTGCTAGAGATCCAGCGGGGGACCCCGGGGAGCTGTTTTTT
TRBV5-1	TRBJ2-3	16	-	-	CASSFALASGADTQYF	TGCGCCAGCAGCTTCGCGTTGGCGTCCGGCGCAGATACGCAGTATTTT
TRBV6-1	TRBJ2-3	14	TRBD1	few	CASWFRGRTDTQYF	TGTGCCAGCTGGTTTAGGGGGCGCACAGATACGCAGTATTTT
TRBV29-1	TRBJ2-3	16	-	-	CSCRPRGQTSTDTQYF	TGCAGCTGCCGGCCGCGGGGGCAGACTAGCACAGATACGCAGTATTTT
TRBV5-5	TRBJ2-1	15	-	few	CASSLAKGTPNEQFF	TGTGCCAGCAGCTTGGCCAAGGGGACCCCCAATGAGCAGTTCTTC
TRBV19	TRBJ1-6	14	TRBD1	few	CASSIGTGDSPLHF	TGTGCCAGTAGTATTGGGACAGGGGATTCACCCCTCCACTTT
TRBV12-2	TRBJ1-4	16	-	-	CASRLVEWGVNEKLFF	TGTGCAAGTCGCTTAGTCGAATGGGGAGTGAATGAAAAACTGTTTTTT
TRBV7-8	TRBJ2-7	16	-	-	CASSLADVGEIYEQYF	TGTGCCAGCAGCTTAGCGGACGTAGGGGAGATATACGAGCAGTACTTC
TRBV5-1	TRBJ2-7	12	-	few	CASSSQLYEQYF	TGCGCCAGCAGCTCACAGCTTTACGAGCAGTACTTC
TRBV7-2	TRBJ1-6	16	TRBD1	-	CASSATGTGVYSPLHF	TGTGCCAGCAGCGCCACCGGGACAGGGGTTTACTCACCCCTCCACTTT
TRBV15	TRBJ1-2	15	-	few	CATSRATKPYYGYTF	TGTGCCACCAGCAGAGCGACTAAACCCTACTATGGCTACACCTTC
TRBV5-6	TRBJ2-3	14	TRBD2	-	CASSFSGAEDTQYF	TGTGCCAGCAGCTTTAGCGGGGCTGAAGATACGCAGTATTTT
TRBV15	TRBJ2-2	15	-	-	CATTVEELDTGELFF	TGTGCCACCACGGTCGAGGAGTTAGACACCGGGGAGCTGTTTTTT
TRBV7-9	TRBJ2-1	13	-	few	CASSFGSINEQFF	TGTGCCAGCAGCTTTGGCTCCATTAATGAGCAGTTCTTC
TRBV5-1	TRBJ2-3	15	-	once	CASSVPGTRGDTQYF	TGCGCCAGCAGCGTTCCCGGGACTCGGGGGGATACGCAGTATTTT